The rows below give T cell receptor beta chains drawn from one sample of a study of patients and donors after allogeneic stem cell transplantation. TCRdb passed the RT-PCR reads through MiXCR, listing each CDR3 protein once. This table holds over 350,000 distinct CDR3 sequences, around 15% found once. Sequencing was done on a sample of blood, either unsorted or a sorted T cell fraction (not recorded which). The source is a human donor who was either an allogeneic HSCT recipient or a stem cell or donor lymphocyte infusion donor (not recorded which). It is not recorded whose cells these are; they may come from a transplant donor. Each CDR3 is given with its conserved first and last residue. The D gene is left open where the match is weak. The listing skips clone size in some rows; elsewhere it reads once, few, many or a size class.

clone_size d_call j_call v_call cdr3_nt cdr3_aa
few - TRBJ2-3 TRBV7-6 TGTGCCAGCAGCCGCATGGGGGGCACAGATACGCAGTATTTT CASSRMGGTDTQYF
- TRBD2 TRBJ2-1 TRBV20-1 TGCAGTGCTAGCCTACATGTGGGGAGCGGGATTTCTAATGAGCAGTTCTTC CSASLHVGSGISNEQFF
- TRBD1 TRBJ2-7 TRBV14 TGTGCCAGCAGCCAAGCCCGTGGGACAGGGCTTAACGAGCAGTACTTC CASSQARGTGLNEQYF
few - TRBJ1-4 TRBV5-1 TGCGCCAGCAGCTTGGGCCGGAGGCCGGCAACTAATGAAAAACTGTTTTTT CASSLGRRPATNEKLFF
many TRBD2 TRBJ2-1 TRBV5-1 TGCGCCAGCAGCTTGGTGGCTAGCGGCTACAATGAGCAGTTCTTC CASSLVASGYNEQFF
- - TRBJ2-7 TRBV11-2 TGTGCCAGCAGCTTAGGAGGGGGGGAGAAGTACTTC CASSLGGGEKYF
- - TRBJ2-1 TRBV9 TGTGCCAGCAGCGTAAGCGGCATGGGGTCCTACAATGAGCAGTTCTTC CASSVSGMGSYNEQFF
- TRBD2 TRBJ2-3 TRBV7-3 TGTGCCAGCAGCCCAGGTCGAGCGGGAGGGTTTGCAGATACGCAGTATTTT CASSPGRAGGFADTQYF
- - TRBJ1-4 TRBV12-3/TRBV12-4 TGTGCCAGCAGTCCCGACAAGTCGAAAGAAAAACTGTTTTTT CASSPDKSKEKLFF
few - TRBJ1-1 TRBV29-1 TGCAGCGTCCCCCGTCAGGGGACCACTGAAGCTTTCTTT CSVPRQGTTEAFF
few - TRBJ2-4 TRBV19 TGTGCCAGTAGTATAGCCGGCAGGGCCAAAAACATTCAGTACTTC CASSIAGRAKNIQYF
- - TRBJ1-4 TRBV28 TGTGCCAGCAGTTTAAATCGGCAGCCGACAACTAATGAAAAACTGTTTTTT CASSLNRQPTTNEKLFF
many - TRBJ2-5 TRBV12-3/TRBV12-4 TGTGCCAGCAGTCCATGGCTGGGGGGGCACCAAGAGACCCAGTACTTC CASSPWLGGHQETQYF
many TRBD1 TRBJ1-2 TRBV12-3/TRBV12-4 TGTGCCAGCAGTTTAGTGGACAGGGGCTATGGCTACACCTTC CASSLVDRGYGYTF
- TRBD1 TRBJ1-6 TRBV3-1 TGTGCCAGCAGCCAAGAGAAGACAGGGGGTTTGAGCTCCTATAATTCACCCCTCCACTTT CASSQEKTGGLSSYNSPLHF
few - TRBJ2-3 TRBV4-1 TGCGCCAGCAGCCAGAGTCGGGGTTTTACTAGCACAGATACGCAGTATTTT CASSQSRGFTSTDTQYF
- - TRBJ2-2 TRBV30 TGTGCCTGGACAAAGGGGTACACCGGGGAGCTGTTTTTT CAWTKGYTGELFF
many TRBD1 TRBJ1-4 TRBV12-3/TRBV12-4 TGTGCCAGCAGTCCCCAGGGGGCTTTTAATGAAAAACTGTTTTTT CASSPQGAFNEKLFF
few - TRBJ1-2 TRBV19 TGTGCCAGTAGTAGACCCAGGACACCAATTAACTATGGCTACACCTTC CASSRPRTPINYGYTF
- TRBD2 TRBJ2-7 TRBV15 TGTGCCACCAGCAGACCCCCCGGACTAGTCCCCTACGAGCAGTACTTC CATSRPPGLVPYEQYF
- TRBD2 TRBJ2-7 TRBV7-9 TGTGCCAGCAGCTTAGTAGGGACTAGCGGGAATCCTGACGAGCAGTACTTC CASSLVGTSGNPDEQYF
- TRBD1 TRBJ1-5 TRBV20-1 TGCAGTGCTAGGGATTGGGACAGAGGCAATCAGCCCCAGCATTTT CSARDWDRGNQPQHF
- TRBD2 TRBJ2-2 TRBV11-2 TGTGCCAGCAGACCCCAGGCGGGGGATAACACCGGGGAGCTGTTTTTT CASRPQAGDNTGELFF
many - TRBJ2-7 TRBV29-1 TGCAGCGTTGTCGGCAGGCTATCCTACGAGCAGTACTTC CSVVGRLSYEQYF
few - TRBJ1-1 TRBV4-3 TGCGCCAGCAGCCAAGAGGGGGCCACGGGAGCTGAAGCTTTCTTT CASSQEGATGAEAFF
few TRBD1 TRBJ2-1 TRBV11-3 TGTGCCAGCAGCACATACGACAGGGGGGGCCACAATGAGCAGTTCTTC CASSTYDRGGHNEQFF
- - TRBJ2-1 TRBV15 TGTGCCACCTCCAGACGCAGATCGGATGAGCAGTTCTTC CATSRRRSDEQFF
- - TRBJ2-1 TRBV15 TGTGCCACCAGCTTCGTTTACAGGGTGGGCGATGAGCAGTTCTTC CATSFVYRVGDEQFF
- - TRBJ2-5 TRBV5-1 TGCGCCAGCAGCCCAGGGAAGCAAGAGACCCAGTACTTC CASSPGKQETQYF
few - TRBJ1-2 TRBV4-3 TGCGCCAGCAGCCCGACCTTCGGCTATGGCTACACCTTC CASSPTFGYGYTF
- - TRBJ1-2 TRBV6-1 TGTGCCAGCAGTGAAGCGAAGGCAGGACACTATGGCTACACCTTC CASSEAKAGHYGYTF
few - TRBJ2-5 TRBV5-1 TGCGCCAGCAGCTCACAGGGGACTGGGGAGACCCAGTACTTC CASSSQGTGETQYF
few - TRBJ2-1 TRBV20-1 TGCAGTGCTAGAGAAATTCGCTATCGCGGCTACAATGAGCAGTTCTTC CSAREIRYRGYNEQFF
few TRBD2 TRBJ2-1 TRBV7-2 TGTGCCAGCAGCTTACTTCCGTCGGTAGCGGGGCGTGAGCAGTTCTTC CASSLLPSVAGREQFF
many TRBD1 TRBJ1-2 TRBV12-3/TRBV12-4 TGTGCCAGCAGTATCAAGACAGGGGTTAACGGCTACACCTTC CASSIKTGVNGYTF
few TRBD1 TRBJ2-3 TRBV4-3 TGCGCCAGCAGCCAAGTAGGGGGCTCCCTTGAAGATACGCAGTATTTT CASSQVGGSLEDTQYF
few TRBD2 TRBJ2-1 TRBV5-1 TGCGCCAGCAGCTCCGGAAGGACTAGCGGGTTCTACAATGAGCAGTTCTTC CASSSGRTSGFYNEQFF
- - TRBJ1-1 TRBV7-8 TGTGCCAGCAGCCGTTACAGGGTGGTAGGGGACACTGAAGCTTTCTTT CASSRYRVVGDTEAFF
- TRBD2 TRBJ2-3 TRBV4-2 TGTGCCAGCAGCCAACATCACGGACTAGCGGGGATCACAGATACGCAGTATTTT CASSQHHGLAGITDTQYF
few TRBD2 TRBJ2-3 TRBV7-2 TGTGCCAGCAGCCCGGGGGGGATTCCACCTCTCGATACGCAGTATTTT CASSPGGIPPLDTQYF
- TRBD2 TRBJ2-2 TRBV7-6 TGTGCCAGCAGCTTAGCGGGAGGGGCCGGGGAGCTGTTTTTT CASSLAGGAGELFF
few - TRBJ2-1 TRBV20-1 TGCAGTGCTAGAGAAGGCTACAATAATGAGCAGTTCTTC CSAREGYNNEQFF
few - TRBJ2-5 TRBV11-3 TGTGCCAGCAGCCACCGAAGGGACAAAGAGACCCAGTACTTC CASSHRRDKETQYF
few - TRBJ2-6 TRBV7-3 TGTGCCAGCAGCTTAATGGGGGAGTGGATTGAAGGGGCCAACGTCCTGACTTTC CASSLMGEWIEGANVLTF
few - TRBJ1-2 TRBV7-9 TGTGCCAGCAGCTTGGTAGGGGTTGATGGCTACACCTTC CASSLVGVDGYTF
few TRBD1 TRBJ1-3 TRBV10-3 TGTGCCATCAGTGGACGGGACAGCTCTGGAAACACCATATATTTT CAISGRDSSGNTIYF
few - TRBJ1-5 TRBV4-1 TGCGCCAGCAGCCAAGTTGGGGGGGGCAATCAGCCCCAGCATTTT CASSQVGGGNQPQHF
few - TRBJ1-1 TRBV7-2 TGTGCCAGCAGCTCGTCTGGGAACACTGAAGCTTTCTTT CASSSSGNTEAFF
- - TRBJ2-2 TRBV20-1 TGCAGTGCTAGTCCCCAGGAGGGTTATACCGGGGAGCTGTTTTTT CSASPQEGYTGELFF
- - TRBJ2-3 TRBV9 TGTGCCAGCAGCGTAATGGGTGTTAAAGATACGCAGTATTTT CASSVMGVKDTQYF
many TRBD2 TRBJ2-1 TRBV29-1 TGCAGCGTTGGACTAGCGGGGACCAATGAGCAGTTCTTC CSVGLAGTNEQFF
- TRBD1 TRBJ1-2 TRBV10-3 TGTGCCATCAGCCTGACAGGGGGCGAGAGTGGCTACACCTTC CAISLTGGESGYTF
- - TRBJ1-6 TRBV7-8 TGTGCCAGCAGCTATGGGGATAATTCACCCCTCCACTTT CASSYGDNSPLHF
- TRBD1 TRBJ1-1 TRBV10-3 TGTGCCATCAGGGACAGGGTGAAAATCGCGGCCACTGAAGCTTTCTTT CAIRDRVKIAATEAFF
- TRBD2 TRBJ2-1 TRBV9 TGTGCCAGCAGCCTTCAGACCAGCGGGGGGGCCAATGAGCAGTTCTTC CASSLQTSGGANEQFF
many - TRBJ1-1 TRBV10-3 TGTGCCATCAGTGAGAGGGGGAACACTGAAGCTTTCTTT CAISERGNTEAFF